This T cell receptor beta chain was found in a study of blood T cell repertoires in COVID-19. At the level of the study: Sites across the United States, Italy and Spain contributed samples from acute and convalescent COVID-19. Sample material is recorded as cDNA or gDNA derived from T cells, B-cell-depleted T cells, or PBMCs.

In the study's own analysis: Amplifying reference gene primers gave estimates of nucleated cell counts. Some clones are missing from TCRdb's copy, which holds only in-frame ones; the method was immunoSEQ multiplex PCR. V, J and clone size reflect that table, while D and trimming were determined from the DNA. Found here are 350,000 or so clones, about 90% of them singletons; the top ten hold about 10%. The V segment lost 5 bases and the J segment 4 bases; nucleotides outside the gene matches: 14. CDR3 length: 16 residues. Germline V CDR1 and CDR2: SGHVS, FQNEAQ. Seattle researchers signed up patients amid active infection and tracked them longitudinally.

The chain combines TRBV7-8 with TRBJ2-7, with TRBD2 matching 7 bases. This TCR derives from a woman aged 30 to 39 with COVID-19, enrolled during active disease. The sequencing input was peripheral blood. Here the CDR3 reads CASSPRRVAGFYEQYF. CDR3 nucleotide sequence: TGTGCCAGCAGCCCTCGACGGGTAGCGGGTTTTTACGAGCAGTACTTC. Full variable domain (rest looked up from reference TRBV7-8 and TRBJ2-7): GAGVSQSPRYKVAKRGQDVALRCDPISGHVSLFWYQQALGQGPEFLTYFQNEAQLDKSGLPSDRFFAERPEGSVSTLKIQRTQQEDSAVYLCASSPRRVAGFYEQYFGPGTRLTVT.